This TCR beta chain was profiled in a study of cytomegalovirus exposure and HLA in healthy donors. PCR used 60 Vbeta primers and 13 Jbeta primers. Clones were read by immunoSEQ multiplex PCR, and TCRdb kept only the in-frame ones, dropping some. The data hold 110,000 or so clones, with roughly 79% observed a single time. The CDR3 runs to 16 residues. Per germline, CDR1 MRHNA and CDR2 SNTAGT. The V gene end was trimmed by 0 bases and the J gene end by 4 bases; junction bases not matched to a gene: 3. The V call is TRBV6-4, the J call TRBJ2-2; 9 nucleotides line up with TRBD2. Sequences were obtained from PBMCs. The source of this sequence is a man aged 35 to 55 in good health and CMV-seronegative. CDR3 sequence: CASSDSLAGPTGELFF. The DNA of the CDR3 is TGTGCCAGCAGTGACTCACTAGCGGGCCCCACCGGGGAGCTGTTTTTT.